This passage covers 26 T cell receptor beta chains from one sample sequenced in a study of T cells in Graves' hyperthyroidism and ophthalmopathy. TCR beta CDR3 regions were amplified from RNA transcripts. The primer set for the first-round RT-PCR of the TCR CDR3 was HTBI. From the multiplex PCR reads, TCRdb called clonotypes with MiXCR, one entry per CDR3 protein. The sample records 250,000 to 300,000 distinct CDR3 sequences, approximately 14% being singletons. Sequencing was performed on blood. All receptors derive from a woman between 40 and 50 years old with Graves' hyperthyroidism.

This clonotype was seen repeatedly, ten times or more. The V call is TRBV7-9, the J call TRBJ2-5; 7 bases match TRBD1. The CDR3 is made up of 15 amino acids. The V gene's germline CDR1 is SEHNR and CDR2 FQNEAQ (reference sequence). Trimming took 1 base from V and 1 from J; bases not matched to a gene: 3. The CDR3 DNA follows: TGTGCCAGCAGCTTAGGAGGGGGCGGCCAAGAGACCCAGTACTTC. This sequence encodes CASSLGGGGQETQYF.

This clonotype was found many times. The chain recombines TRBV20-1 with TRBJ2-1, with 7 bases aligning to TRBD2. This CDR3 comprises 16 residues. Germline assignment: CDR1 DFQATT and CDR2 SNEGSKA (reference sequence). The trim removed 1 base at V and 1 base at J, leaving 7 bases unmatched. CDR3 residues: CSARVPSGNSYNEQFF. The DNA for the CDR3 is TGCAGTGCTAGAGTGCCTAGCGGCAATTCCTACAATGAGCAGTTCTTC.

The rearrangement links TRBV20-1 to TRBJ2-7; 11 bases fit TRBD1. Trimming cost V 6 bases and J 5 bases; bases outside gene matches: 12. Germline V gene sequence: CDR1 DFQATT, CDR2 SNEGSKA (reference sequence). The CDR3 runs 15 residues. The CDR3 DNA follows: TGCAGTGCCCGTGGACCGGGACAGGGGGGTGACGAGCAGTACTTC. This gives the protein CSARGPGQGGDEQYF.

This clonotype was picked up many times. The genes are TRBV12-3 or TRBV12-4 and TRBJ2-1; no clear D gene. The V end was cut by 6 bases, the J end by 3 bases, with 9 bases between. The CDR3 has 13 residues. The CDR3 region has the DNA TGTGCCAGCAGCCCACGGAACTACAATGAGCAGTTCTTC. This sequence encodes CASSPRNYNEQFF.

Many counts were recorded for this clonotype. The chain links TRBV11-2 to TRBJ1-2; D not certain. Germline CDR1 and CDR2: SGHAT and FQNNGV. Trimming cost V 2 bases and J 7 bases, with 14 bases left between them. CDR3 length equals 14 residues. CDR3 in amino acids: CASSLRLPIGGYTF. For the CDR3, the DNA is TGTGCCAGCAGCTTAAGGCTCCCCATTGGTGGCTACACCTTC.

The chain has TRBV6-1 and TRBJ2-7; the D call may be TRBD1 or TRBD2 (5 bases each). The length of the CDR3 is 14 residues. V lost 1 base and J lost 2, with 9 bases in between. Germline V gene lookup returns CDR1 MNHNS and CDR2 SASEGT. CDR3 sequence (DNA): TGTGCCAGCAGTGAAGAAGGGACCACCTACGAGCAGTACTTC. This sequence encodes CASSEEGTTYEQYF.

A note on this clonotype: A read error is possible here, since a much larger clone lies one base away. The rearrangement joins TRBV6-5 to TRBJ2-7; tentative D call: TRBD2 (6 bases). Germline CDR1 and CDR2: MNHEY and SVGAGI. V lost 2 bases, J lost 5 bases, and 16 bases lay in between. This CDR3 contains 15 residues. CDR3 coding DNA: TGTGCCAGCAGTTACAATCGACTAGTGGGAGACGAGCAGTACTTC. This gives the protein CASSYNRLVGDEQYF.

Ten or more counts support this clonotype. The chain recombines TRBV18 with TRBJ2-1, with no clear D. V lost 5 bases and J lost 9, with 8 bases in between. The CDR3 is made up of 11 amino acids. From germline, CDR1 is KGHSH and CDR2 LQKENI. This chain's CDR3 is CASSAMGEQFF. Written as DNA, the CDR3 is TGTGCCAGCTCAGCAATGGGTGAGCAGTTCTTC.

The chain carries TRBV30 and TRBJ1-1, with D perhaps matching TRBD1 (6 bases). The CDR3 length is 14 residues. The germline V gene has CDR1 GTSNPN and CDR2 SVGIG (reference sequence). Trimming shortened V by 2 bases and J by 0 bases, and 10 bases separated the two germline ends. The CDR3 nucleotides are TGTGCCTGGAGTTATGGACAGATGAACACTGAAGCTTTCTTT. Its protein product is CAWSYGQMNTEAFF.

This clonotype was counted a few times. This chain joins TRBV13 and TRBJ2-3; either TRBD1 or TRBD2 may fit D (5 bases each). The CDR3 covers 16 residues. Germline V gene data show CDR1 as PRHDT and CDR2 as FYEKMQ (reference sequence). Trimming cost V 5 bases and J 2 bases, with 17 bases left between them. CDR3 DNA: TGTGCCAGCAGCCCCGGTCCCCCGGGGCCCACAGATACGCAGTATTTT. Amino acid sequence: CASSPGPPGPTDTQYF.

The V gene is TRBV30, the J gene TRBJ1-6, with D perhaps TRBD1 (6 bases). V was shortened by 3 bases and J by 11 bases, with 17 bases between the two germline ends. Germline V gives CDR1 GTSNPN, CDR2 SVGIG (reference sequence). This CDR3 has 14 amino acids. CDR3 nucleotides: TGTGCCTGGAGCGCCAACAGGGCTGGTACACCCCTCCACTTT. As protein: CAWSANRAGTPLHF.

This clonotype was found many times. The rearrangement links TRBV6-1 to TRBJ2-2; D is unclear. This CDR3 has 18 residues. CDR1 and CDR2 from the germline V gene are MNHNS and SASEGT. Trimming took off 7 bases at V and 0 bases at J, with 21 bases between the two ends. CDR3 nucleotides: TGTGCCAGCACTATAACCAACCCGGAATCCGCGAACACCGGGGAGCTGTTTTTT. Translation: CASTITNPESANTGELFF.

This clonotype was detected ten times or more. CDR3 sequence: CASVKAFF. CDR3 DNA: TGTGCCAGCGTAAAAGCTTTCTTT. This chain joins TRBV28 and TRBJ1-1; D remains ambiguous. The CDR3 is 8 residues long. The V gene's germline CDR1 is MDHEN and CDR2 SYDVKM. V was shortened by 8 bases and J by 9 bases, with 4 bases between the two germline ends. Looking up the rest from reference TRBV28 and TRBJ1-1 gives the full variable domain: DVKVTQSSRYLVKRTGEKVFLECVQDMDHENMFWYRQDPGLGLRLIYFSYDVKMKEKGDIPEGYSVSREKKERFSLILESASTNQTSMYLCASVKAFFGQGTRLTVV.

This clonotype was seen repeatedly, ten times or more. The rearrangement joins TRBV6-6 to TRBJ1-4, with D uncertain. This CDR3 has 15 residues. V shed 2 bases and J shed 3 bases, with 10 bases lying between them. Germline assignment: CDR1 MNHNY and CDR2 SVGAGI (reference sequence). The CDR3 protein is CASSYLGSPNEKLFF. The CDR3 coding sequence is TGTGCCAGCAGTTACCTCGGTTCGCCTAATGAAAAACTGTTTTTT.

This clonotype occurred many times. The V gene is TRBV20-1, the J gene TRBJ2-1; possible D gene TRBD2, 6 bases. V shed 7 bases and J shed 3 bases, with 10 bases lying between them. Germline values: CDR1 DFQATT, CDR2 SNEGSKA (reference sequence). The CDR3 length is 12 residues. DNA for the CDR3: TGCAGTGTTAGGACTAACTACAATGAGCAGTTCTTC. Translated, it gives CSVRTNYNEQFF.

About this clonotype itself: Given a much more abundant clone one base away, this may be a read error. The chain is built from TRBV12-3 or TRBV12-4 and TRBJ2-2, with D possibly being TRBD2 (6 bases). The CDR3 extends over 15 amino acids. Trimming removed 6 bases from V and 6 bases from J, with 17 bases in between. CDR3 residues: CASSRSAGYAGELFF. CDR3 DNA: TGTGCCAGCAGCCGTTCCGCGGGGTACGCCGGGGAGCTGTTTTTT.

This clonotype was seen only a few times. J is TRBJ2-1 and V is TRBV7-9; tentative D call: TRBD2 (6 bases). V was cut by 5 bases and J by 4 bases, with 9 bases left in between. This CDR3 comprises 13 residues. The germline V gene has CDR1 SEHNR and CDR2 FQNEAQ (reference sequence). Here the CDR3 DNA reads TGTGCCAGCAGCGCCGGGACTTACAATGAGCAGTTCTTC. Encoded protein: CASSAGTYNEQFF.

This chain uses TRBV14 with TRBJ2-3; TRBD2 aligns across 13 bases. With V trimmed by 7 bases and J by 3 bases, 7 bases remained unmatched. This CDR3 spans 16 amino acids. Germline-derived CDR1 and CDR2 are SGHDN and FVKESK. CDR3 region: CASTRTSGSGTDTQYF. The CDR3, as DNA: TGTGCCAGCACCAGGACTAGCGGGAGTGGGACAGATACGCAGTATTTT.

Ten or more counts support this clonotype. The CDR3 protein is CASSQKAGFTDTQYF. The CDR3 DNA follows: TGTGCCAGCAGCCAAAAAGCGGGGTTCACAGATACGCAGTATTTT. The genes are TRBV3-1 and TRBJ2-3; 7 positions match TRBD2. The CDR3 sequence is 15 residues long. Germline CDR1 is LGHDT and CDR2 is YNNKEL (reference sequence). With 2 bases clipped from V and 2 bases from J, the junction kept 4 bases outside the gene matches.

This clonotype came up many times. The chain is built from TRBV12-3 or TRBV12-4 and TRBJ2-3; D perhaps matches TRBD1 (6 bases). V lost 1 base and J lost 6, with 17 bases in between. The CDR3 extends over 16 amino acids. The CDR3 reads CASSLDGTLILDTQYF. The CDR3 bases are TGTGCCAGCAGTTTAGATGGGACACTGATTTTGGATACGCAGTATTTT.

V usage is TRBV19 and J usage is TRBJ2-3, with a tentative D call TRBD1 (6 bases). The CDR3 runs to 20 residues. Germline values: CDR1 LNHDA, CDR2 SQIVND (reference sequence). Trimming removed 0 bases from V and 0 bases from J, with 22 bases in between. The CDR3 sequence: CASSIDPDSFNYLSTDTQYF. As DNA, the CDR3 is TGTGCCAGTAGTATAGATCCGGACAGTTTTAACTACCTTAGCACAGATACGCAGTATTTT.

The chain carries TRBV14 and TRBJ1-1, with D tentatively TRBD1 (5 bases). The germline V gene has CDR1 SGHDN and CDR2 FVKESK. With 0 bases removed from V and 3 bases from J, the gap between germline ends came to 11 bases. The CDR3 totals 15 residues. In DNA form, the CDR3 reads TGTGCCAGCAGCCAAGATCGGGGGGAGTACACTGAAGCTTTCTTT. Translating it yields CASSQDRGEYTEAFF. Together with reference TRBV14 and TRBJ1-1, the CDR3 gives the full variable domain: EAGVTQFPSHSVIEKGQTVTLRCDPISGHDNLYWYRRVMGKEIKFLLHFVKESKQDESGMPNNRFLAERTGGTYSTLKVQPAELEDSGVYFCASSQDRGEYTEAFFGQGTRLTVV.

The table lists this clonotype with a few counts. The conserved closing phenylalanine or tryptophan is absent in this CDR3, likely reflecting a read error. The chain has TRBV3-1 and TRBJ1-1; D not resolved. Germline V gene data show CDR1 as LGHDT and CDR2 as YNNKEL (reference sequence). V was cut by 9 bases and J by 1 base, with 18 bases left in between. The CDR3 has 15 amino acids. This CDR3 is CASTRFRTENTEAFL. In nucleotides, the CDR3 is TGTGCCAGTACCAGATTTAGAACGGAGAACACTGAAGCTTTCCTT.

This clonotype has a count of ten or more. The chain uses TRBV3-1 and TRBJ1-6; D might be TRBD1 (5 bases). The germline V gene has CDR1 LGHDT and CDR2 YNNKEL (reference sequence). V was cut by 2 bases and J by 10 bases, with 12 bases left in between. There are 14 residues in the CDR3. The CDR3 protein is CASSQPGFGSPLHF. For the CDR3, the DNA is TGTGCCAGCAGCCAACCAGGGTTTGGCTCACCCCTCCACTTT.

This clonotype was seen a handful of times. The CDR3 reads CASSGTGTGNTIYF. The CDR3 bases are TGTGCCAGCAGCGGGACAGGTACTGGAAACACCATATATTTT. The chain has TRBV5-8 and TRBJ1-3; 8 nucleotides agree with TRBD1. V dropped 4 bases and J dropped 2; count of bases not matched to a gene: 2. Germline CDR1 SGHTS, CDR2 YDEGEE. The CDR3 covers 14 residues.

The table lists this clonotype with many counts. The chain is built from TRBV18 and TRBJ1-2, with 8 bases lining up with TRBD1. The J segment lost 4 bases and the V segment lost 6 bases, leaving 4 bases of the junction unmatched. The CDR3 is 13 amino acids. Per the germline V gene, CDR1 is KGHSH and CDR2 is LQKENI. The CDR3 nucleotides read TGTGCCAGCTCGTCAGGGGGCGGCTATGGCTACACCTTC. It translates to CASSSGGGYGYTF.